Listed here are 24 T cell receptor beta chains from one sample, sequenced in a study of shared clonotypes between healthy human individuals. In the naive CD8 group, cells lacked CD45RO and were positively selected for CCR7, so terminally differentiated effector memory CD45RA+ cells were left out. The assay was immunoSEQ multiplex PCR, and TCRdb's table has in-frame clones only and misses some. The sample consists of around 550,000 clones, 85% to 95% of them appearing once. Sequencing was performed on naive CD8+ T cells sorted from blood. These receptors were obtained from a woman in her twenties or thirties in good health.

The chain employs TRBV11-2 and TRBJ1-5; unclear D gene. V was clipped by 1 base and J by 0 bases, with 13 bases between them. Germline values: CDR1 SGHAT, CDR2 FQNNGV. The length of the CDR3 is 17 residues. CDR3 protein: CASSLGGSSRSNQPQHF. The CDR3 coding sequence is TGTGCCAGCAGCTTAGGAGGGTCCTCCCGTAGCAATCAGCCCCAGCATTTT.

This rearrangement joins TRBV11-2 to TRBJ2-7; weak D call: TRBD2 (5 bases). Looked up from germline, CDR1 is SGHAT and CDR2 is FQNNGV. CDR3 length: 12 amino acids. Trimming shortened V by 2 bases and J by 3 bases, and 5 bases separated the two germline ends. This chain's CDR3 is CASSLRDYEQYF. CDR3 sequence (DNA): TGTGCCAGCAGCTTACGGGACTACGAGCAGTACTTC.

The chain employs TRBV4-1 and TRBJ1-5; D possibly corresponds to TRBD1 (5 bases). This CDR3 has 15 residues. V shed 1 base and J shed 6 bases, with 13 bases lying between them. Germline V gene sequence: CDR1 MGHRA, CDR2 YSYEKL. The CDR3 spells CASSQVFGGGQPQHF. For the CDR3, the DNA is TGCGCCAGCAGCCAAGTCTTCGGGGGTGGTCAGCCCCAGCATTTT.

The chain has TRBV29-1 and TRBJ1-2; 8 nucleotides align to TRBD1. This CDR3 is 13 amino acids long. Germline loops: CDR1 SQVTM, CDR2 ANQGSEA. V shed 1 base, J shed 3 bases, and the junction held 1 base outside the gene matches. The CDR3 region is CSVEAGGYYGYTF. The CDR3 bases are TGCAGCGTTGAAGCAGGGGGCTACTATGGCTACACCTTC.

The CDR3 spells CASSGPGTQARGYTF. For the CDR3, the DNA is TGTGCCAGCAGCGGGCCTGGGACACAAGCTAGGGGCTACACCTTC. J is TRBJ1-2 and V is TRBV9; tentatively, D is TRBD1 (6 bases). V was pared by 3 bases and J by 8 bases, with 20 bases between. The CDR3 length is 15 residues. The germline V gene has CDR1 SGDLS and CDR2 YYNGEE.

The V and J genes are TRBV9 and TRBJ1-3, with a weak D call TRBD1 (6 bases). Germline CDR1 SGDLS, CDR2 YYNGEE. Deletions cut 4 bases from V and 4 bases from J, with 15 bases between. This CDR3 has 15 amino acids. The CDR3 DNA sequence: TGTGCCAGCAGCCCCCCTCCGGGGGCCGGAAACACCATATATTTT. It is translated as CASSPPPGAGNTIYF. Combining the CDR3 with reference TRBV9 and TRBJ1-3 gives the whole variable domain DSGVTQTPKHLITATGQRVTLRCSPRSGDLSVYWYQQSLDQGLQFLIQYYNGEERAKGNILERFSAQQFPDLHSELNLSSLELGDSALYFCASSPPPGAGNTIYFGEGSWLTVV.

This clone has a single count. The chain joins TRBV5-1 to TRBJ2-7, with D unresolved. Germline V gives CDR1 SGHRS, CDR2 YFSETQ. This CDR3 is 14 amino acids long. The V and J ends lost 0 bases and 4 bases respectively, with 11 bases between them. DNA of the CDR3: TGCGCCAGCAGCTTGGTGGCAGGTGGGTACGAGCAGTACTTC. It encodes CASSLVAGGYEQYF.

The V and J genes are TRBV12-5 and TRBJ2-1; 8 bases align to TRBD2. J was trimmed by 5 bases and V by 5 bases; bases with no gene match: 11. This CDR3 contains 16 residues. Germline CDR1 LGHNT, CDR2 FRNRAP. DNA of the CDR3: TGTGCTAGTGGTGACACCGAGCGGGAGCCGAACAATGAGCAGTTCTTC. Translation gives CASGDTEREPNNEQFF.

The J gene is TRBJ2-7, the V gene TRBV15; 8 bases are a match to TRBD2. The CDR3 is 13 amino acids. Germline lookup yields CDR1 LNHNV and CDR2 YYDKDF (reference sequence). The V gene end was trimmed by 6 bases and the J gene end by 6 bases; junction bases not matched to a gene: 7. As DNA, the CDR3 is TGTGCCACCAGGTCCGGGCTAGCGGGCGAGCAGTACTTC. Residues: CATRSGLAGEQYF.

The chain is built from TRBV2 and TRBJ2-5; no reliable D call. The V gene's germline CDR1 is SNHLY and CDR2 FYNNEI. V gave up 8 bases and J gave up 1 base, with 11 bases separating them. The CDR3 runs 13 residues. The CDR3 sequence is CASGVWVQETQYF. CDR3 DNA: TGTGCCAGCGGAGTCTGGGTCCAAGAGACCCAGTACTTC.

This chain uses TRBV15 with TRBJ1-4; perhaps TRBD1 as D (5 bases). This CDR3 has 13 residues. Germline V CDR1 and CDR2: LNHNV, YYDKDF (reference sequence). V was shortened by 2 bases and J by 8 bases, with 9 bases between the two germline ends. The CDR3 region is CATSRQGDEKLFF. The CDR3 DNA follows: TGTGCCACCAGCAGACAGGGTGACGAAAAACTGTTTTTT.

This clone has only one observation. The chain combines TRBV5-1 with TRBJ2-7, with 8 positions matching TRBD2. The V and J ends lost 3 bases and 0 bases, in that order; junction bases with no gene match: 5. The CDR3 covers 15 residues. Germline CDR1 SGHRS, CDR2 YFSETQ. CDR3 coding DNA: TGCGCCAGCAGCTACACCGGGACTAGCTCCTACGAGCAGTACTTC. Translated, it gives CASSYTGTSSYEQYF.

The CDR3 region is CASSHPGRRGRGTGELFF. The CDR3 DNA reads TGTGCCAGCAGCCACCCCGGTCGAAGGGGCAGAGGAACCGGGGAGCTGTTTTTT. The rearrangement uses TRBV7-3 and TRBJ2-2; a weak D match, TRBD1 (5 bases). The CDR3 totals 18 residues. The germline V gene has CDR1 SGHTA and CDR2 FQGTGA. With 5 bases removed from V and 5 bases from J, the gap between germline ends came to 24 bases.

The chain combines TRBV9 with TRBJ1-5; unclear D gene. The V gene's germline CDR1 is SGDLS and CDR2 YYNGEE. This CDR3 comprises 16 residues. The V gene lost 0 bases and the J gene lost 3 bases, with 13 bases spanning the gap. The CDR3 sequence is CASSVVGRHLNQPQHF. CDR3 bases: TGTGCCAGCAGCGTAGTTGGGCGGCACCTCAATCAGCCCCAGCATTTT. The whole variable domain, filled in from reference TRBV9 and TRBJ1-5, reads DSGVTQTPKHLITATGQRVTLRCSPRSGDLSVYWYQQSLDQGLQFLIQYYNGEERAKGNILERFSAQQFPDLHSELNLSSLELGDSALYFCASSVVGRHLNQPQHFGDGTRLSIL.

The chain is built from TRBV13 and TRBJ2-7; TRBD1 is a possible D gene (5 bases). V was pared by 3 bases and J by 3 bases, with 12 bases between. The CDR3 runs 14 residues. Per the germline V gene, CDR1 is PRHDT and CDR2 is FYEKMQ (reference sequence). The CDR3 DNA sequence: TGTGCCAGCAGCTTGGTAGGGGTTAACTACGAGCAGTACTTC. Translated, it gives CASSLVGVNYEQYF. The full variable domain, completed using reference TRBV13 and TRBJ2-7, is AAGVIQSPRHLIKEKRETATLKCYPIPRHDTVYWYQQGPGQDPQFLISFYEKMQSDKGSIPDRFSAQQFSDYHSELNMSSLELGDSALYFCASSLVGVNYEQYFGPGTRLTVT.

The chain uses TRBV6-6 and TRBJ2-5; a possible D gene is TRBD2 (5 bases). The CDR3 spans 14 residues. Looked up from germline, CDR1 is MNHNY and CDR2 is SVGAGI (reference sequence). Trimming took 3 bases from V and 2 from J, leaving 10 bases between them. This CDR3 is CASSYKQRQETQYF. Written as DNA, the CDR3 is TGTGCCAGCAGTTATAAACAGCGGCAAGAGACCCAGTACTTC.

The chain has TRBV28 and TRBJ2-7; D might be TRBD1 (6 bases). The V gene's germline CDR1 is MDHEN and CDR2 SYDVKM. The V end lost 3 bases, the J end lost 1 base, and 13 bases lay between the germline ends. This CDR3 region has 15 residues. The DNA of the CDR3 is TGTGCCAGCAGTTTGGGACATTTCGATTCCTACGAGCAGTACTTC. Translated, it gives CASSLGHFDSYEQYF.

The chain is built from TRBV5-4 and TRBJ2-5; TRBD1 is a possible D gene (5 bases). The last part of the DNA fits TRBJ2-7 better; the J call may be wrong. The CDR3 consists of 14 residues. From germline, CDR1 is SGHNT and CDR2 YYREEE (reference sequence). CDR3 amino acids: CASSLQGIQYEQYF. CDR3 coding DNA: TGTGCCAGCAGCTTGCAGGGAATCCAATACGAGCAGTACTTC.

This clone was recorded a few times. V usage is TRBV20-1 and J usage is TRBJ1-5; D is unclear. Germline assignment: CDR1 DFQATT and CDR2 SNEGSKA (reference sequence). The V end lost 2 bases, the J end lost 2 bases, and 1 base lay between the germline ends. The length of the CDR3 is 11 residues. CDR3 bases: TGCAGTGCTAGACGCAATCAGCCCCAGCATTTT. This gives the protein CSARRNQPQHF.

J is TRBJ2-1 and V is TRBV5-4; no clear D. Trimming pared 4 bases from V and 9 bases from J, leaving 8 bases between. Germline V gene data show CDR1 as SGHNT and CDR2 as YYREEE (reference sequence). This CDR3 is 11 amino acids long. This CDR3 reads CASSEVGEQFF. CDR3 coding DNA: TGTGCCAGCAGCGAGGTCGGTGAGCAGTTCTTC.

This rearrangement joins TRBV30 to TRBJ1-2, with D possibly matching TRBD1 (5 bases). V lost 5 bases, J lost 3 bases, and 16 bases lay in between. Germline loops: CDR1 GTSNPN, CDR2 SVGIG (reference sequence). The CDR3 contains 14 residues. CDR3 sequence reads: CAWLRDFRDYGYTF. As DNA, the CDR3 is TGTGCCTGGTTACGGGACTTCCGTGACTATGGCTACACCTTC.

Note on this clone: Other DNA sequences of this sample code for an identical CDR3. The rearrangement links TRBV28 to TRBJ2-1; D is unresolved. Germline lookup yields CDR1 MDHEN and CDR2 SYDVKM. The CDR3 loop spans 11 amino acids. V gave up 1 base and J gave up 5 bases, with 0 bases separating them. The CDR3 DNA is TGTGCCAGCAGTTTATACAATGAGCAGTTCTTC. Residues: CASSLYNEQFF. The full variable domain, its missing parts supplied by reference TRBV28 and TRBJ2-1, is DVKVTQSSRYLVKRTGEKVFLECVQDMDHENMFWYRQDPGLGLRLIYFSYDVKMKEKGDIPEGYSVSREKKERFSLILESASTNQTSMYLCASSLYNEQFFGPGTRLTVL.

V usage is TRBV10-1 and J usage is TRBJ2-7; the D is unclear. The CDR3 length is 14 residues. Trimming pared 2 bases from V and 7 bases from J, leaving 15 bases between. Germline CDR1 WNHNN, CDR2 SYGVQD (reference sequence). The CDR3 spells CASSEVLHPAEQYF. CDR3 coding DNA: TGCGCCAGCAGTGAGGTACTTCACCCCGCGGAGCAGTACTTC.

The J gene is TRBJ1-2, the V gene TRBV28; 9 positions match TRBD1. V lost 5 bases to trimming and J lost 5 bases; unmatched junction nucleotides: 3. The CDR3 contains 13 residues. Germline assignment: CDR1 MDHEN and CDR2 SYDVKM. The CDR3 here is CASSEQGAYGYTF. The CDR3 nucleotides are TGTGCCAGCAGTGAACAGGGGGCATATGGCTACACCTTC.